The rows below give T cell receptor beta chains drawn from one sample of a study of T cell responses to AZD1222 COVID-19 vaccine. The protocol was immunoSEQ multiplex PCR, while the TCRdb copy is restricted to in-frame clones and leaves out a portion. In the table there are some 86,000 clones, 92% of which are singletons. This material consisted of peripheral blood, taken on day 0 of AZD1222 vaccination. These receptor sequences come from an adult in good health. Each CDR3 is given with its conserved first and last residue. A D gene is named only where the DNA matches it firmly. Not every row has a clone size; where given, it reads once, few, many or a size class.

j_call: TRBJ2-3
v_call: TRBV5-4
clone_size: NA
d_call: TRBD2
cdr3_aa: CASSAPSGSTTDTQYF
cdr3_nt: TGTGCCAGCAGCGCACCTAGCGGGTCCACCACAGATACGCAGTATTTT

j_call: TRBJ2-7
v_call: TRBV10-3
clone_size: once
d_call: NA
cdr3_aa: CAIRSGDSGYEQYF
cdr3_nt: TGTGCCATCAGATCCGGAGACAGTGGCTACGAGCAGTACTTC

j_call: TRBJ2-3
v_call: TRBV19
clone_size: NA
d_call: TRBD1
cdr3_aa: CASSMDRLGTDTQYF
cdr3_nt: TGTGCCAGTAGTATGGACAGGTTGGGCACAGATACGCAGTATTTT

j_call: TRBJ2-2
v_call: TRBV5-4
clone_size: once
d_call: NA
cdr3_aa: CASSLSGIGTGELFF
cdr3_nt: TGTGCCAGCAGCTTGTCCGGGATTGGCACCGGGGAGCTGTTTTTT

j_call: TRBJ2-6
v_call: TRBV5-1
clone_size: once
d_call: TRBD2
cdr3_aa: CASSPLGGGLTF
cdr3_nt: TGCGCCAGCAGCCCTCTGGGGGGAGGGCTGACTTTC

j_call: TRBJ2-5
v_call: TRBV7-9
clone_size: NA
d_call: NA
cdr3_aa: CASSWLSGGPETQYF
cdr3_nt: TGTGCCAGCAGCTGGCTGTCCGGCGGTCCTGAGACCCAGTACTTC

j_call: TRBJ2-1
v_call: TRBV29-1
clone_size: NA
d_call: NA
cdr3_aa: CSVVSGLGYNEQFF
cdr3_nt: TGCAGCGTTGTGTCCGGGTTGGGCTACAATGAGCAGTTCTTC

j_call: TRBJ1-6
v_call: TRBV27
clone_size: NA
d_call: TRBD1
cdr3_aa: CASSWGQGALPFDSPLHF
cdr3_nt: TGTGCCAGCAGTTGGGGACAGGGGGCTCTGCCCTTCGATTCACCCCTCCACTTT

j_call: TRBJ1-5
v_call: TRBV19
clone_size: NA
d_call: NA
cdr3_aa: CASSITGANQPQHF
cdr3_nt: TGTGCCAGTAGTATTACCGGAGCCAATCAGCCCCAGCATTTT

j_call: TRBJ2-3
v_call: TRBV28
clone_size: NA
d_call: NA
cdr3_aa: CASSLKLGSPTDTQYF
cdr3_nt: TGTGCCAGCAGCCTAAAACTAGGGTCTCCCACAGATACGCAGTATTTT

j_call: TRBJ1-6
v_call: TRBV28
clone_size: NA
d_call: TRBD1
cdr3_aa: CASGPGQFSSPLHF
cdr3_nt: TGTGCCAGTGGACCGGGACAGTTTTCTTCACCCCTCCACTTT

j_call: TRBJ2-7
v_call: TRBV11-3
clone_size: NA
d_call: NA
cdr3_aa: CASSLVAASSYEQYF
cdr3_nt: TGTGCCAGCAGCTTAGTAGCGGCTAGCTCCTACGAGCAGTACTTC

j_call: TRBJ2-7
v_call: TRBV27
clone_size: NA
d_call: NA
cdr3_aa: CASSLPGSHLYEQYF
cdr3_nt: TGTGCCAGCAGTTTACCGGGATCTCACCTCTACGAGCAGTACTTC

j_call: TRBJ2-5
v_call: TRBV19
clone_size: NA
d_call: NA
cdr3_aa: CASSTGWGETQYF
cdr3_nt: TGTGCCAGTAGTACAGGCTGGGGTGAGACCCAGTACTTC

j_call: TRBJ2-7
v_call: TRBV19
clone_size: NA
d_call: NA
cdr3_aa: CASSSWTDPYEQYF
cdr3_nt: TGTGCCAGTAGCAGTTGGACGGACCCCTACGAGCAGTACTTC

j_call: TRBJ2-1
v_call: TRBV3-1/TRBV3-2
clone_size: few
d_call: TRBD2
cdr3_aa: CASSPSRGRDEQFF
cdr3_nt: TGTGCCAGCAGCCCGAGTCGGGGGAGGGATGAGCAGTTCTTC

j_call: TRBJ2-5
v_call: TRBV18
clone_size: NA
d_call: TRBD1
cdr3_aa: CASSLSDRAQETQYF
cdr3_nt: TGTGCCAGCTCACTTTCGGACAGGGCCCAAGAGACCCAGTACTTC

j_call: TRBJ2-7
v_call: TRBV27
clone_size: NA
d_call: TRBD1
cdr3_aa: CASSRDRTYEQYF
cdr3_nt: TGTGCCAGCAGCCGGGACAGAACCTACGAGCAGTACTTC

j_call: TRBJ2-1
v_call: TRBV27
clone_size: NA
d_call: NA
cdr3_aa: CASSAYNEQFF
cdr3_nt: TGTGCCAGCAGTGCGTACAATGAGCAGTTCTTC

j_call: TRBJ1-2
v_call: TRBV29-1
clone_size: few
d_call: TRBD1
cdr3_aa: CSVVTGEGYGYTF
cdr3_nt: TGCAGCGTTGTCACAGGGGAGGGCTATGGCTACACCTTC

j_call: TRBJ2-7
v_call: TRBV7-2
clone_size: NA
d_call: TRBD2
cdr3_aa: CASSDGLGYEQYF
cdr3_nt: TGTGCCAGCAGCGATGGACTAGGCTACGAGCAGTACTTC

j_call: TRBJ1-1
v_call: TRBV5-1
clone_size: NA
d_call: TRBD1
cdr3_aa: CASRLGTGGLNTEAFF
cdr3_nt: TGCGCCAGCAGGTTAGGGACAGGGGGACTGAACACTGAAGCTTTCTTT

j_call: TRBJ2-3
v_call: TRBV28
clone_size: once
d_call: TRBD2
cdr3_aa: CASSSPLAGAFSDTQYF
cdr3_nt: TGTGCCAGCAGTTCGCCCCTAGCGGGAGCTTTCTCAGATACGCAGTATTTT

j_call: TRBJ2-7
v_call: TRBV15
clone_size: NA
d_call: NA
cdr3_aa: CATSRVKSGPGSYEQYF
cdr3_nt: TGTGCCACCAGCAGAGTCAAATCGGGGCCTGGCTCCTACGAGCAGTACTTC

j_call: TRBJ2-1
v_call: TRBV5-1
clone_size: NA
d_call: TRBD2
cdr3_aa: CASSLTTSGSYNEQFF
cdr3_nt: TGCGCCAGCAGCTTAACGACTAGCGGCTCCTACAATGAGCAGTTCTTC

j_call: TRBJ1-2
v_call: TRBV6-5
clone_size: NA
d_call: NA
cdr3_aa: CASSQIPRGAYGYTF
cdr3_nt: TGTGCCAGCAGCCAAATCCCCAGGGGAGCCTATGGCTACACCTTC

j_call: TRBJ2-1
v_call: TRBV24-1
clone_size: NA
d_call: NA
cdr3_aa: CATSDIQGWGRSSYNEQFF
cdr3_nt: TGTGCCACCAGTGATATACAGGGTTGGGGCCGTTCCTCCTACAATGAGCAGTTCTTC

j_call: TRBJ2-4
v_call: TRBV5-8
clone_size: NA
d_call: TRBD1
cdr3_aa: CASRYPGQVFKNIQYF
cdr3_nt: TGTGCCAGCCGCTACCCGGGACAGGTATTCAAAAACATTCAGTACTTC

j_call: TRBJ1-1
v_call: TRBV2
clone_size: NA
d_call: TRBD1
cdr3_aa: CASRADRGTEAFF
cdr3_nt: TGTGCCAGCAGAGCAGACAGGGGCACTGAAGCTTTCTTT

j_call: TRBJ2-3
v_call: TRBV6-1
clone_size: NA
d_call: NA
cdr3_aa: CASSEARDTQYF
cdr3_nt: TGTGCCAGCAGTGAAGCAAGGGATACGCAGTATTTT

j_call: TRBJ2-1
v_call: TRBV27
clone_size: once
d_call: NA
cdr3_aa: CASQRAFNEQFF
cdr3_nt: TGTGCCAGCCAAAGGGCTTTCAATGAGCAGTTCTTC